These 22 T cell receptor beta chains share one sample of origin, sequenced in a study of T cells in Graves' hyperthyroidism and ophthalmopathy. Template material for amplifying TCR beta CDR3 regions consisted of RNA transcripts. The TCR CDR3 was amplified in a first-round RT-PCR using the HTBI primer set. One entry per CDR3 protein results from TCRdb running MiXCR on the multiplex PCR reads. The sample holds about 500,000 distinct CDR3 sequences, over 15% seen once. The sequenced sample was blood. The receptors derive from a woman aged 18-29 years with Graves' hyperthyroidism.

This chain connects TRBV29-1 to TRBJ1-6; 11 bases align to TRBD1. This CDR3 contains 14 residues. The germline V gene has CDR1 SQVTM and CDR2 ANQGSEA. V lost 6 bases and J lost 4; bases outside the gene matches: 2. CDR3 in amino acids: CSVRDRGYNSPLHF. Here the CDR3 DNA reads TGCAGCGTCCGGGACAGGGGGTATAATTCACCCCTCCACTTT.

This clonotype was observed many times. CDR3 amino acids: CASSSGQDERGEAFF. The DNA of the CDR3 is TGCGCCAGCAGCTCGGGACAGGACGAACGTGGTGAAGCTTTCTTT. The chain uses TRBV5-1 and TRBJ1-1; TRBD1 aligns across 8 bases. Germline assignment: CDR1 SGHRS and CDR2 YFSETQ. V gave up 3 bases and J gave up 7 bases; unmatched junction bases: 11. The CDR3 runs to 15 residues.

There are many counts of this clonotype. The chain employs TRBV11-2 and TRBJ2-7; 7 bases match TRBD1. The germline CDR1 and CDR2 sequences are SGHAT and FQNNGV. J was trimmed by 5 bases and V by 1 base; bases with no gene match: 2. The CDR3 is 13 amino acids. In DNA, the CDR3 is TGTGCCAGCAGCTTAGTGGGACAGAACGAGCAGTACTTC. Translated, it gives CASSLVGQNEQYF.

The gene calls are TRBV5-1 and TRBJ2-7, with 8 bases matching TRBD1. V shed 5 bases, J shed 5 bases, and the junction held 9 bases outside the gene matches. Germline lookup yields CDR1 SGHRS and CDR2 YFSETQ. The CDR3 totals 14 residues. CDR3 DNA sequence: TGCGCCAGCAGTAGTCACAGGGGGACTGACGAGCAGTACTTC. It specifies CASSSHRGTDEQYF.

In DNA, the CDR3 is TGTGCCAGCAGTTTTTGGGGGAGCGACACTGAAGCTTTCTTT. The encoded protein is CASSFWGSDTEAFF. The chain couples TRBV27 to TRBJ1-1, with TRBD1 as a possible D gene (5 bases). The CDR3 is 14 amino acids. V was shortened by 3 bases and J by 3 bases, with 11 bases between the two germline ends. Germline CDR1 MNHEY, CDR2 SMNVEV (reference sequence).

CDR3 sequence (DNA): TGTGCCAGCAGAACTGTGACAGGCCAATCCTACGAGCAGTACTTC. Translation: CASRTVTGQSYEQYF. The rearrangement uses TRBV28 and TRBJ2-7, with D perhaps TRBD1 (6 bases). The germline gives CDR1 MDHEN, CDR2 SYDVKM. Trimming pared 6 bases from V and 1 base from J, leaving 16 bases between. This CDR3 has 15 residues.

This clonotype was found many times. J is TRBJ2-1 and V is TRBV2; possible D gene TRBD2, 6 bases. Germline CDR1 is SNHLY and CDR2 is FYNNEI. V shed 6 bases and J shed 6 bases, with 18 bases lying between them. The CDR3 length is 15 residues. This CDR3 is CASRGLERRANEQFF. CDR3 in DNA: TGTGCCAGCAGGGGACTGGAAAGGAGGGCCAATGAGCAGTTCTTC.

There are a few counts of this clonotype. This chain joins TRBV12-3 or TRBV12-4 and TRBJ1-5; 9 bases fit TRBD1. This CDR3 spans 15 amino acids. The ends lost 6 bases at V and 6 bases at J; junction bases unmatched: 9. The CDR3 sequence: CASSSGTGMGQPQHF. The CDR3 nucleotides read TGTGCCAGCAGCTCCGGGACAGGGATGGGTCAGCCCCAGCATTTT.

This clonotype was detected a few times. The V call is TRBV15, the J call TRBJ1-2; TRBD1 is a possible D gene (5 bases). CDR1 LNHNV and CDR2 YYDKDF come from the germline V gene (reference sequence). The CDR3 length is 14 residues. V lost 0 bases and J 5 bases, leaving 10 bases between the germline ends. Written as DNA, the CDR3 is TGTGCCACCAGCAGAGATCGGCAGGGTTATGGCTACACCTTC. This translates into CATSRDRQGYGYTF.

The genes are TRBV7-9 and TRBJ1-5, with D tentatively TRBD1 (5 bases). Germline loops: CDR1 SEHNR, CDR2 FQNEAQ (reference sequence). With 1 base removed from V and 5 bases from J, the gap between germline ends came to 18 bases. This CDR3 contains 17 residues. The CDR3 DNA reads TGTGCCAGCAGCTTAGGAACAGGTATGGGGTGGGATCAGCCCCAGCATTTT. As protein: CASSLGTGMGWDQPQHF.

This clonotype was picked up many times. The rearrangement links TRBV24-1 to TRBJ2-1; 9 positions match TRBD2. Germline V gives CDR1 KGHDR, CDR2 SFDVKD. CDR3 length: 16 residues. The junction had 11 bases not matched to a gene; V was cut back by 5 bases and J by 7 bases. This CDR3 reads CATSAPWSGRTNEQFF. DNA of the CDR3: TGTGCCACCAGTGCCCCGTGGAGCGGGAGGACTAATGAGCAGTTCTTC.

This clonotype was observed a few times. The CDR3, as DNA: TGTGCCAGCAGTCTGGCCGCTCGAGGGAACACTGAAGCTTTCTTT. It is translated as CASSLAARGNTEAFF. The V gene is TRBV27, the J gene TRBJ1-1; D remains unclear. V lost 5 bases, J lost 1 base, and 14 bases lay in between. The CDR3 has 15 amino acids. Germline V gene lookup returns CDR1 MNHEY and CDR2 SMNVEV (reference sequence).

This chain uses TRBV12-5 with TRBJ2-1, with 8 bases fitting TRBD1. V was pared by 6 bases and J by 9 bases, with 4 bases of the junction left unmatched. The CDR3 runs to 12 residues. The germline CDR1 and CDR2 sequences are LGHNT and FRNRAP. CDR3 nucleotide sequence: TGTGCTAGTGGCGTTGGGACAGGTGAGCAGTTCTTC. Translating gives CASGVGTGEQFF.

This clonotype was observed a handful of times. This rearrangement joins TRBV7-9 to TRBJ2-7, with TRBD2 identical over 10 bases. Germline V gives CDR1 SEHNR, CDR2 FQNEAQ (reference sequence). J lost 3 bases, V lost 0 bases, and 2 bases had no gene match. This CDR3 is 15 amino acids long. The CDR3 DNA reads TGTGCCAGCAGCTTAGCTCTAGCGGGAGACTACGAGCAGTACTTC. Its protein product is CASSLALAGDYEQYF.

This clonotype was seen at least ten times. The chain couples TRBV9 to TRBJ1-1; tentatively, D is TRBD1 (6 bases). V was shortened by 0 bases and J by 0 bases, with 6 bases between the two germline ends. Germline CDR1 reads SGDLS; CDR2 reads YYNGEE. The CDR3 runs 14 residues. CDR3 sequence (DNA): TGTGCCAGCAGCGTAGGGACAGTGAACACTGAAGCTTTCTTT. It encodes CASSVGTVNTEAFF.

This clonotype was seen just once. The gene calls are TRBV29-1 and TRBJ1-1; a weak D match, TRBD1 (5 bases). The CDR3 is 15 amino acids. V shed 3 bases and J shed 3 bases, with 17 bases lying between them. CDR1 and CDR2 from the germline V gene are SQVTM and ANQGSEA. CDR3 amino acids: CSVEVPGARDTEAFF. In nucleotides, the CDR3 is TGCAGCGTTGAGGTTCCCGGGGCGAGGGACACTGAAGCTTTCTTT.

Points on this clonotype: A much more abundant neighbour one base away suggests this may be a read error. V is TRBV15 and J is TRBJ1-1; possible D gene TRBD1, 6 bases. The germline V gene encodes CDR1 LNHNV and CDR2 YYDKDF (reference sequence). The CDR3 runs to 17 residues. The CDR3 here is CAASRARGRAMNTEAFF. CDR3 nucleotide sequence: TGTGCCGCCAGCAGAGCGCGGGGGCGGGCGATGAACACTGAAGCTTTCTTT.

V gene TRBV7-8 combines with J gene TRBJ1-2, with no clear D. V was clipped by 2 bases and J by 4 bases, with 8 bases between them. The CDR3 totals 13 residues. The V gene's germline CDR1 is SGHVS and CDR2 FQNEAQ. The CDR3 nucleotides are TGTGCCAGCAGCTTACGGTTGCCCTATGGCTACACCTTC. The encoded protein is CASSLRLPYGYTF.

The chain combines TRBV19 with TRBJ2-1; TRBD2 agrees at 13 bases. From germline, CDR1 is LNHDA and CDR2 SQIVND (reference sequence). This CDR3 has 15 residues. The trim removed 5 bases at V and 10 bases at J, leaving 8 bases unmatched. The CDR3: CASSVGLAGAYEQFF. The CDR3 DNA sequence: TGTGCCAGTAGTGTAGGACTAGCGGGAGCGTACGAGCAGTTCTTC.

This clonotype has more than one count but fewer than ten. This chain joins TRBV11-3 and TRBJ2-3; TRBD2 matches 8 bases. CDR1 is SGHNT, CDR2 YENEEA, per germline. The CDR3 is made up of 15 amino acids. V was pared by 5 bases and J by 4 bases, with 8 bases of the junction left unmatched. The CDR3 DNA reads TGTGCCAGCAGCACTAGCGGTGGGAGGTCAGATACGCAGTATTTT. This encodes CASSTSGGRSDTQYF.

Of note for this clonotype: With a much larger clone just one base away, this may be a read error. This chain links TRBV20-1 with TRBJ1-1, with D tentatively TRBD1 (6 bases). This CDR3 is built from 13 residues. The germline gives CDR1 DFQATT, CDR2 SNEGSKA (reference sequence). V lost 6 bases and J lost 0, with 11 bases in between. The CDR3, as DNA: TGCAGTGCAGAGTCAGGGGTGAACACTGAAGCTTTCTTT. The encoded protein is CSAESGVNTEAFF.

This clonotype was counted ten times or more. The chain employs TRBV10-3 and TRBJ2-1; 8 nucleotides align to TRBD1. The CDR3 contains 13 residues. The J segment lost 8 bases and the V segment lost 4 bases, leaving 4 bases of the junction unmatched. Germline V gives CDR1 ENHRY, CDR2 SYGVKD. The CDR3 DNA sequence: TGTGCCATCAGTGCGGACAGGGTCCATGAGCAGTTCTTC. It translates to CAISADRVHEQFF.